This T cell receptor (beta chain) was found in a study of blood T cell repertoires in COVID-19. Whole-study context: Donors in the United States, Italy and Spain gave samples during acute or convalescent COVID-19. In each case, the material was cDNA or gDNA derived from T cells, B-cell-depleted T cells, or PBMCs.

As processed by the authors: Nucleated cell counts were estimated from reference gene primer amplification. The table came from immunoSEQ multiplex PCR; TCRdb's copy has only in-frame clones and leaves some out. V and J calls and clone size follow that table, whereas D and trimming were derived from the DNA. The sample has about 140,000 clones; approximately 80% are singletons. Looked up from germline, CDR1 is SGHTA and CDR2 is FQGNSA. The CDR3 length is 14 residues. V dropped 6 bases and J dropped 8 bases, with 19 bases sitting between them. The sequence was collected from a man aged 55 to 70 with active or convalescent COVID-19. The chain combines TRBV7-2 with TRBJ1-2, with D possibly TRBD1 on 5 matching bases. Sequenced input: peripheral blood. CDR3 sequence reads: CASSPTELRGGYTF. DNA for the CDR3: TGTGCCAGCAGTCCGACAGAGTTAAGAGGAGGCTACACCTTC. Variable domain in full (rest from reference TRBV7-2 and TRBJ1-2): GAGVSQSPSNKVTEKGKDVELRCDPISGHTALYWYRQSLGQGLEFLIYFQGNSAPDKSGLPSDRFSAERTGGSVSTLTIQRTQQEDSAVYLCASSPTELRGGYTFGSGTRLTVV.